Following are 22 T cell receptor beta chains from one sample sequenced in a study of blood T cell repertoires in COVID-19. The data were produced by immunoSEQ multiplex PCR, yet TCRdb's version contains in-frame clones alone and is incomplete. Of about 220,000 clones listed, roughly 84% are singletons. The sequencing input was peripheral blood. The receptors originated from a man aged 25-45 years with active or convalescent COVID-19.

The genes are TRBV4-1 and TRBJ2-3; 7 bases agree with TRBD2. CDR3 length: 16 amino acids. With 3 bases clipped from V and 1 base from J, the junction kept 7 bases outside the gene matches. The germline gives CDR1 MGHRA, CDR2 YSYEKL. The CDR3 DNA reads as TGCGCCAGCAGCCAGTACTCTAGCGGAGGCACAGATACGCAGTATTTT. It encodes CASSQYSSGGTDTQYF.

The V call is TRBV18, the J call TRBJ1-3; 10 positions match TRBD1. The V segment lost 6 bases and the J segment 4 bases; nucleotides outside the gene matches: 12. CDR1 and CDR2 from the germline V gene are KGHSH and LQKENI. There are 17 residues in the CDR3. In DNA form, the CDR3 reads TGTGCCAGCTCTCCGTTGGGACAGGGGAAAGGAGGAAACACCATATATTTT. Protein product: CASSPLGQGKGGNTIYF.

The gene calls are TRBV5-8 and TRBJ2-2; no reliable D call. Trimming removed 4 bases at V and 4 bases at J, with 8 bases between. Per the germline V gene, CDR1 is SGHTS and CDR2 is YDEGEE. CDR3 length: 13 amino acids. DNA for the CDR3: TGTGCCAGCAGCCCATGGAGCACCGGGGAGCTGTTTTTT. This gives the protein CASSPWSTGELFF. The full variable domain, in which reference TRBV5-8 and TRBJ2-2 provide the parts outside the CDR3, is EAGVTQSPTHLIKTRGQQATLRCSPISGHTSVYWYQQALGLGLQFLLWYDEGEERNRGNFPPRFSGRQFPNYSSELNVNALELEDSALYLCASSPWSTGELFFGEGSRLTVL.

The chain uses TRBV5-1 and TRBJ1-1; TRBD1 is a possible D gene (5 bases). Germline assignment: CDR1 SGHRS and CDR2 YFSETQ. CDR3 length equals 16 residues. Trimming took off 0 bases at V and 0 bases at J, with 12 bases between the two ends. The CDR3 coding sequence is TGCGCCAGCAGCTTGGGAGGAGCAGGGATGAACACTGAAGCTTTCTTT. This encodes CASSLGGAGMNTEAFF.

The chain couples TRBV2 to TRBJ2-3, with 9 bases that match TRBD2. The CDR3 consists of 15 residues. V shed 6 bases and J 2 bases; nucleotides not matched to a gene: 6. Germline values: CDR1 SNHLY, CDR2 FYNNEI. The CDR3 here is CASSPSGGPTDTQYF. The CDR3 region has the DNA TGTGCCAGCAGCCCCAGCGGGGGGCCCACAGATACGCAGTATTTT.

V is TRBV6-5 and J is TRBJ1-2; D call uncertain. From germline, CDR1 is MNHEY and CDR2 SVGAGI. The CDR3 covers 14 residues. Trimming removed 4 bases from V and 7 bases from J, with 16 bases in between. CDR3 coding DNA: TGTGCCAGCAGTTCCGGTTTACAGCCAGCTGGCTACACCTTC. Amino acids: CASSSGLQPAGYTF.

The chain uses TRBV27 and TRBJ2-7, with D tentatively TRBD2 (6 bases). Germline CDR1 reads MNHEY; CDR2 reads SMNVEV (reference sequence). The V end was cut by 4 bases, the J end by 1 base, with 8 bases between. The CDR3 totals 13 residues. CDR3 coding DNA: TGTGCCAGCAGTTCCGGGGGTTCCTACGAGCAGTACTTC. It specifies CASSSGGSYEQYF.

The gene calls are TRBV3-1 (or the pseudogene TRBV3-2) and TRBJ1-1, with a tentative D call TRBD1 (5 bases). The germline CDR1 and CDR2 sequences are LGHDT and YNNKEL (reference sequence). Trimming stripped 4 bases from V and 1 base from J, with 13 bases between. The CDR3 runs to 15 residues. The CDR3 DNA follows: TGTGCCAGCAGCCGAGCACGAACAGGGAACACTGAAGCTTTCTTT. As protein: CASSRARTGNTEAFF.

The rearrangement joins TRBV11-2 to TRBJ2-2; no reliable D call. CDR1 is SGHAT and CDR2 is FQNNGV in the germline V gene. This CDR3 is 14 amino acids long. V gave up 1 base and J gave up 6 bases, with 9 bases separating them. DNA of the CDR3: TGTGCCAGCAGCTTAGGCGTCAATCCCGGGGAGCTGTTTTTT. This codes for CASSLGVNPGELFF.

The chain combines TRBV19 with TRBJ1-1, with a weak D call TRBD1 (6 bases). The ends were cut back, 3 bases at V and 6 bases at J, with 20 bases in the middle. Germline values: CDR1 LNHDA, CDR2 SQIVND (reference sequence). The CDR3 is 16 amino acids. This CDR3 reads CASSMGPWGRRAEAFF. In DNA, the CDR3 is TGTGCCAGTAGTATGGGCCCCTGGGGGCGTAGGGCTGAAGCTTTCTTT.

This clone came up once. V is TRBV5-1 and J is TRBJ1-4, with 9 bases aligning to TRBD1. The J segment lost 0 bases and the V segment lost 0 bases, leaving 6 bases of the junction unmatched. The CDR3 spans 18 residues. CDR1 is SGHRS and CDR2 is YFSETQ in the germline V gene. This CDR3 reads CASSLVRTGASTNEKLFF. CDR3 in DNA: TGCGCCAGCAGCTTGGTCCGGACAGGGGCTTCAACTAATGAAAAACTGTTTTTT. Full variable domain (missing parts from reference TRBV5-1 and TRBJ1-4): KAGVTQTPRYLIKTRGQQVTLSCSPISGHRSVSWYQQTPGQGLQFLFEYFSETQRNKGNFPGRFSGRQFSNSRSEMNVSTLELGDSALYLCASSLVRTGASTNEKLFFGSGTQLSVL.

The rearrangement links TRBV10-3 to TRBJ2-3; maybe TRBD2 (5 bases). The germline CDR1 and CDR2 sequences are ENHRY and SYGVKD. The V gene lost 2 bases and the J gene lost 1 base, with 13 bases spanning the gap. The CDR3 extends over 16 amino acids. CDR3 DNA: TGTGCCATCAGTGAGGGGCGGGCCGGGGGCACAGATACGCAGTATTTT. This gives the protein CAISEGRAGGTDTQYF.

The chain combines TRBV6-4 with TRBJ1-2, with D perhaps TRBD1 (6 bases). V lost 7 bases to trimming and J lost 8 bases, with 26 bases between them. This CDR3 has 16 residues. Germline CDR1 is MRHNA and CDR2 is SNTAGT. CDR3 in amino acids: CASTPSKGDPPRGYTF. In DNA form, the CDR3 reads TGTGCCAGCACCCCGAGTAAGGGGGATCCCCCTCGAGGCTACACCTTC.

The chain has TRBV4-2 and TRBJ1-4; 7 nucleotides line up with TRBD1. CDR3 size: 15 residues. Per germline, CDR1 LGHNA and CDR2 YNFKEQ. J lost 4 bases, V lost 0 bases, and 2 bases had no gene match. The CDR3 sequence: CASSQDGTDNEKLFF. CDR3 DNA sequence: TGTGCCAGCAGCCAAGATGGGACAGATAATGAAAAACTGTTTTTT.

The V gene is TRBV6-5, the J gene TRBJ1-2, with 7 bases lining up with TRBD1. The CDR3 has 12 residues. V shed 5 bases and J 8 bases; nucleotides not matched to a gene: 5. The germline V gene encodes CDR1 MNHEY and CDR2 SVGAGI. The CDR3 sequence: CASSNDREGYTF. CDR3 coding DNA: TGTGCCAGCAGTAACGACAGGGAAGGCTACACCTTC.

V usage is TRBV5-6 and J usage is TRBJ1-5; D gene ambiguous. The CDR3 loop spans 14 amino acids. Germline lookup yields CDR1 SGHDT and CDR2 YYEEEE. Trimming left V 4 bases short and J 7 bases short, with 15 bases between. DNA for the CDR3: TGTGCCAGCAGCCTTTGGGGAGGAGGCCAGCCCCAGCATTTT. Encoded protein: CASSLWGGGQPQHF.

The chain has TRBV27 and TRBJ2-3; TRBD2 agrees at 9 bases. Germline V CDR1 and CDR2: MNHEY, SMNVEV (reference sequence). V gave up 7 bases and J gave up 4 bases; unmatched junction bases: 6. The CDR3 covers 14 residues. In nucleotides, the CDR3 is TGTGCCAGCAAGAGGCGGGGGGGCTCAGATACGCAGTATTTT. Encoded protein: CASKRRGGSDTQYF.

This chain connects TRBV27 to TRBJ2-1, with D perhaps matching TRBD2 (5 bases). This CDR3 comprises 12 residues. V was pared by 5 bases and J by 8 bases, with 10 bases between. Germline CDR1 is MNHEY and CDR2 is SMNVEV (reference sequence). DNA for the CDR3: TGTGCCAGCAGTAGAATCGGGGATGAGCAGTTCTTC. Encoded protein: CASSRIGDEQFF.

The rearrangement links TRBV5-6 to TRBJ1-2, with 7 bases matching TRBD1. Germline V gene data show CDR1 as SGHDT and CDR2 as YYEEEE. J lost 3 bases, V lost 0 bases, and 5 bases had no gene match. The CDR3 spans 15 residues. The CDR3, as DNA: TGTGCCAGCAGCTTGGCTCGACAGGGTGACTATGGCTACACCTTC. It encodes CASSLARQGDYGYTF.

The sample holds one count of this clone. The gene calls are TRBV7-2 and TRBJ1-1; a possible D gene is TRBD1 (5 bases). Between the trimmed V and J ends, which lost 3 bases and 4 bases, there was a span of 18 bases. CDR1 is SGHTA and CDR2 is FQGNSA in the germline V gene. The CDR3 covers 16 residues. The CDR3 loop reads CASSFGLGWGGTEAFF. CDR3 DNA: TGTGCCAGCAGCTTCGGACTGGGATGGGGGGGCACTGAAGCTTTCTTT.

This clone was recorded only once. The genes are TRBV27 and TRBJ1-6, with D tentatively TRBD1 (5 bases). The CDR3 totals 16 residues. V shed 6 bases and J shed 5 bases, with 17 bases lying between them. CDR1 is MNHEY and CDR2 is SMNVEV in the germline V gene (reference sequence). In nucleotides, the CDR3 is TGTGCCAGCAGCCGCTCCGCGGGACGGAATAATTCACCCCTCCACTTT. This translates into CASSRSAGRNNSPLHF.

The V gene is TRBV28, the J gene TRBJ1-2; D uncertain. Germline CDR1 reads MDHEN; CDR2 reads SYDVKM. The CDR3 is made up of 14 amino acids. V lost 6 bases to trimming and J lost 4 bases, with 15 bases between them. CDR3 region: CASRTGEGLYGYTF. For the CDR3, the DNA is TGTGCCAGCAGAACGGGAGAAGGTCTCTATGGCTACACCTTC.